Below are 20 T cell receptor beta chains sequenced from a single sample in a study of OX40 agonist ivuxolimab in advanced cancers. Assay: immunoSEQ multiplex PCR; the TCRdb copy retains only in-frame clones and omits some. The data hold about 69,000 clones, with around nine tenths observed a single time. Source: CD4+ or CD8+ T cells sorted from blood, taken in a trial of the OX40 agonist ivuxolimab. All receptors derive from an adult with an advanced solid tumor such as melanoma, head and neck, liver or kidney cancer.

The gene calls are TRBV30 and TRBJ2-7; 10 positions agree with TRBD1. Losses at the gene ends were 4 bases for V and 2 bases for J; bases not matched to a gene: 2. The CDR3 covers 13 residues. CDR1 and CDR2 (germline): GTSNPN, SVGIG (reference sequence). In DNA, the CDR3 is TGTGCCTGGACCGGGACAGGGGCCTACGAGCAGTACTTC. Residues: CAWTGTGAYEQYF.

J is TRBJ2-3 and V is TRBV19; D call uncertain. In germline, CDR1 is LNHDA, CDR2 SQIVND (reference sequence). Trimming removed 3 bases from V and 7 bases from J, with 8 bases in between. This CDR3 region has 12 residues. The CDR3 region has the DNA TGTGCCAGTAGTATTGAATGGAATACGCAGTATTTT. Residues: CASSIEWNTQYF.

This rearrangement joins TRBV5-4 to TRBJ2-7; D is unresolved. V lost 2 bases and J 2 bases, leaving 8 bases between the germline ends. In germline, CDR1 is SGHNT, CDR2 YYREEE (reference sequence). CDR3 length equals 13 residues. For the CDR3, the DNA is TGTGCCAGCAGCTTTGGAAAAACCTACGAGCAGTACTTC. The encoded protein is CASSFGKTYEQYF.

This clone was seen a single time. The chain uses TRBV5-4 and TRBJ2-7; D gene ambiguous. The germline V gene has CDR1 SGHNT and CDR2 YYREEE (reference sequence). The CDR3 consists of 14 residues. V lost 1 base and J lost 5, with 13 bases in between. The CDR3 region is CASSLREYDHEQYF. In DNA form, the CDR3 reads TGTGCCAGCAGCTTGCGAGAATACGACCACGAGCAGTACTTC.

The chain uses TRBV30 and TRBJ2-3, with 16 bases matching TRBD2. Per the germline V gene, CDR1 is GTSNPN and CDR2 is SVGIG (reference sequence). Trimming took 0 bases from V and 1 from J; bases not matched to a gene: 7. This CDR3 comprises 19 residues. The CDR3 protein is CAWSVEGLAGGFGTDTQYF. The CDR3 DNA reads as TGTGCCTGGAGTGTAGAGGGACTAGCGGGGGGGTTTGGCACAGATACGCAGTATTTT.

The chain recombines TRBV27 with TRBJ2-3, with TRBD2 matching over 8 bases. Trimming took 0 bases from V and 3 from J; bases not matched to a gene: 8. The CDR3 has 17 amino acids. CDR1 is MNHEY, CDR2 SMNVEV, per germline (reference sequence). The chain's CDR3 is CASSLSIWGTSTDTQYF. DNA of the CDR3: TGTGCCAGCAGTTTATCGATTTGGGGGACTAGTACAGATACGCAGTATTTT.

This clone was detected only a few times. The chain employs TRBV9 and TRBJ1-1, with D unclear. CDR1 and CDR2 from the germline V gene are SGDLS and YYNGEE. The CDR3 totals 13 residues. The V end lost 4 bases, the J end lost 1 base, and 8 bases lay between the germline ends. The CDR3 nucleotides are TGTGCCAGCAGCTTTGTGCAGAACACTGAAGCTTTCTTT. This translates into CASSFVQNTEAFF.

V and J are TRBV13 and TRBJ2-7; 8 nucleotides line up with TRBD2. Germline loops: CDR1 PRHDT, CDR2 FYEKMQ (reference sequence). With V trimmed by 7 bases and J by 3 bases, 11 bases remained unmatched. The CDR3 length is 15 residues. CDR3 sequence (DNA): TGTGCCAGCAACCCATCAACCGGGACTAGCTACGAGCAGTACTTC. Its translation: CASNPSTGTSYEQYF.

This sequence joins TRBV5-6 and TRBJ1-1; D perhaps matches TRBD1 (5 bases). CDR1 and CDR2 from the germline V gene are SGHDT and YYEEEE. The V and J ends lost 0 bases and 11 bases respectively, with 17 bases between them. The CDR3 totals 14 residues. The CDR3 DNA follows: TGTGCCAGCAGCTTGGATCGTACAGGCCTGGTGGCTTTCTTT. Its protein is CASSLDRTGLVAFF.

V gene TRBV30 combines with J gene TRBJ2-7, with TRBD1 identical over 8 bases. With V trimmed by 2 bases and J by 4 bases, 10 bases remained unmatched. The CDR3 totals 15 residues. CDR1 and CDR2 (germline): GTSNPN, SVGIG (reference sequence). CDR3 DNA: TGTGCCTGGAGTCTCACCGGGACAGGAGAATACGAGCAGTACTTC. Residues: CAWSLTGTGEYEQYF.

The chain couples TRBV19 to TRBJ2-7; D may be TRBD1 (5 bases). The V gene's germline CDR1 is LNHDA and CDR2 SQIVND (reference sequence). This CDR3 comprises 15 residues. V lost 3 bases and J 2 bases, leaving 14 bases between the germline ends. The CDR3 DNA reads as TGTGCCAGTAGTATCACCGCAGGGAACACCTACGAGCAGTACTTC. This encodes CASSITAGNTYEQYF. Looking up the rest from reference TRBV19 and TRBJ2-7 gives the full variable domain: DGGITQSPKYLFRKEGQNVTLSCEQNLNHDAMYWYRQDPGQGLRLIYYSQIVNDFQKGDIAEGYSVSREKKESFPLTVTSAQKNPTAFYLCASSITAGNTYEQYFGPGTRLTVT.

The DNA of the CDR3 is TGTGCCAGCAGCTTCGAACATGTCTCTGGAAACACCATATATTTT. Its protein is CASSFEHVSGNTIYF. The V call is TRBV5-6, the J call TRBJ1-3; D is undetermined. CDR3 length: 15 residues. V was cut by 2 bases and J by 0 bases, with 9 bases left in between. Per the germline V gene, CDR1 is SGHDT and CDR2 is YYEEEE.

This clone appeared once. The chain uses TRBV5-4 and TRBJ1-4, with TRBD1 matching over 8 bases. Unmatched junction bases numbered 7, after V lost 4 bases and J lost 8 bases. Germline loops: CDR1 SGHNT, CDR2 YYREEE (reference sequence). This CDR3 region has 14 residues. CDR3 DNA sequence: TGTGCCAGCAGCCCAGGGGGCGCGTACGAAAAACTGTTTTTT. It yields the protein CASSPGGAYEKLFF.

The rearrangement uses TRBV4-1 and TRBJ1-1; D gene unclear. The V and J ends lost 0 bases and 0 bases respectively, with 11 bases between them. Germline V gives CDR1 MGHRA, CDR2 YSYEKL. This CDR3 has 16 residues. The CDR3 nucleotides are TGCGCCAGCAGCCAAGAATCGGGAGACCTGAACACTGAAGCTTTCTTT. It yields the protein CASSQESGDLNTEAFF.

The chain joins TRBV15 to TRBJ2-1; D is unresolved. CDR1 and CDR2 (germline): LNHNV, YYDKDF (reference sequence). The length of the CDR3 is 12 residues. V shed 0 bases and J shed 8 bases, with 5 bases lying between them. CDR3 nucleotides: TGTGCCACCAGCAGAGACTCAGATGAGCAGTTCTTC. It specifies CATSRDSDEQFF.

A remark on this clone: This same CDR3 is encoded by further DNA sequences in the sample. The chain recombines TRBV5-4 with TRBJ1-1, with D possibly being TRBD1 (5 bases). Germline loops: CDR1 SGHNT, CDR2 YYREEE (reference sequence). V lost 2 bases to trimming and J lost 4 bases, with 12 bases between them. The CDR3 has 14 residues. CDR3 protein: CASSFQGGGTEAFF. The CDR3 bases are TGTGCCAGCAGCTTCCAGGGAGGCGGCACTGAAGCTTTCTTT. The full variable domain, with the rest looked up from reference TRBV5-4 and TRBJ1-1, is ETGVTQSPTHLIKTRGQQVTLRCSSQSGHNTVSWYQQALGQGPQFIFQYYREEENGRGNFPPRFSGLQFPNYSSELNVNALELDDSALYLCASSFQGGGTEAFFGQGTRLTVV.

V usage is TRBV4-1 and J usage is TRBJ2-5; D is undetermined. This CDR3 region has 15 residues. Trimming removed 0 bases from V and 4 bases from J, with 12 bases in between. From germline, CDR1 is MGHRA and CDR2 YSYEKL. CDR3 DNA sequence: TGCGCCAGCAGCCAAGACCGCTTAAACGGAGAGACCCAGTACTTC. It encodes CASSQDRLNGETQYF.

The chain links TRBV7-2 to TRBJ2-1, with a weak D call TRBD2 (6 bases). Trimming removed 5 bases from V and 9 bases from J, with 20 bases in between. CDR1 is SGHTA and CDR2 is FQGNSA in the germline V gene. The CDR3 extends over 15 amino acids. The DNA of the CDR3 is TGTGCCAGCAGCATTCTAGCGTCCTTTTCAATTGAGCAGTTCTTC. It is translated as CASSILASFSIEQFF. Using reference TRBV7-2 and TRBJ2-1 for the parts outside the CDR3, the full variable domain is GAGVSQSPSNKVTEKGKDVELRCDPISGHTALYWYRQSLGQGLEFLIYFQGNSAPDKSGLPSDRFSAERTGGSVSTLTIQRTQQEDSAVYLCASSILASFSIEQFFGPGTRLTVL.

The CDR3 nucleotides are TGTGCCAGCAGGCCAGGGGGCGCGTACACTGAAGCTTTCTTT. As protein: CASRPGGAYTEAFF. The chain uses TRBV7-9 and TRBJ1-1; TRBD1 matches at 8 bases. The CDR3 length is 14 residues. The V gene end was trimmed by 6 bases and the J gene end by 3 bases; junction bases not matched to a gene: 6. Germline V lookup: CDR1 SEHNR, CDR2 FQNEAQ (reference sequence).

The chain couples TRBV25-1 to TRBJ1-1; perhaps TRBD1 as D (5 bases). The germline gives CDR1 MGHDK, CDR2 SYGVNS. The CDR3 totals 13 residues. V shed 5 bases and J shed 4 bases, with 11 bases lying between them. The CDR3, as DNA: TGTGCCAGCAGTCTTTCAGGGACCACTGAAGCTTTCTTT. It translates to CASSLSGTTEAFF.